Each of the 32 T cell receptor beta chains below was sequenced from the same sample in a study of blood T cell repertoires in COVID-19. Data came from immunoSEQ multiplex PCR; TCRdb stores just in-frame clones and leaves some out. The data hold about 35,000 clones, with more than 80% observed a single time. Input material: peripheral blood. The receptors derive from a man aged 55-75 years with active or convalescent COVID-19.

The rearrangement joins TRBV5-1 to TRBJ1-4; 8 bases map to TRBD1. Germline V gene sequence: CDR1 SGHRS, CDR2 YFSETQ. The CDR3 length is 19 residues. After removal of 4 bases from V and 8 bases from J, the junction contained 22 bases not matched to a gene. CDR3 DNA: TGCGCCAGCAGCAAGGGAATTGGACAGGGCCTCGGGTTAGCGGAAAAACTGTTTTTT. It translates to CASSKGIGQGLGLAEKLFF. Based on the CDR3 plus reference TRBV5-1 and TRBJ1-4, the full variable domain is KAGVTQTPRYLIKTRGQQVTLSCSPISGHRSVSWYQQTPGQGLQFLFEYFSETQRNKGNFPGRFSGRQFSNSRSEMNVSTLELGDSALYLCASSKGIGQGLGLAEKLFFGSGTQLSVL.

V is TRBV5-1 and J is TRBJ2-3; the match to TRBD1 covers 8 bases. V was pared by 4 bases and J by 0 bases, with 4 bases of the junction left unmatched. Germline V gives CDR1 SGHRS, CDR2 YFSETQ. The CDR3 is 15 amino acids. The CDR3 here is CASSPGQGSTDTQYF. The CDR3 region has the DNA TGCGCCAGCAGCCCCGGACAGGGAAGCACAGATACGCAGTATTTT.

The chain combines TRBV10-3 with TRBJ2-5; weak D call: TRBD1 (6 bases). CDR3 size: 15 residues. Germline-derived CDR1 and CDR2 are ENHRY and SYGVKD. Trimming removed 0 bases from V and 5 bases from J, with 13 bases in between. This chain's CDR3 is CAISESISQGETQYF. DNA of the CDR3: TGTGCCATCAGTGAGTCCATTAGCCAGGGGGAGACCCAGTACTTC.

The rearrangement uses TRBV29-1 and TRBJ2-2; D not resolved. From germline, CDR1 is SQVTM and CDR2 ANQGSEA. This CDR3 is 13 amino acids long. Trimming removed 7 bases at V and 0 bases at J, with 9 bases between. Written as DNA, the CDR3 is TGCAGCGCCGAGACACCGAACACCGGGGAGCTGTTTTTT. Amino acid sequence: CSAETPNTGELFF.

The rearrangement uses TRBV5-1 and TRBJ2-7, with 9 bases matching TRBD1. V shed 3 bases and J 6 bases; nucleotides not matched to a gene: 16. This CDR3 comprises 17 residues. Germline V CDR1 and CDR2: SGHRS, YFSETQ. The CDR3 DNA reads TGCGCCAGCAGCTCTGGGACAGGGCAAATAGCTCATCCCGAGCAGTACGTC. Translated: CASSSGTGQIAHPEQYV.

CDR3 protein: CASRINRGNTEAFF. CDR3 nucleotide sequence: TGTGCCAGCAGGATCAACCGGGGGAACACTGAAGCTTTCTTT. The chain is built from TRBV28 and TRBJ1-1; the D is unclear. Germline V CDR1 and CDR2: MDHEN, SYDVKM. CDR3 length: 14 residues. Trimming took 6 bases from V and 1 from J, leaving 12 bases between them.

V is TRBV2 and J is TRBJ1-2, with 9 nucleotides matching TRBD1. The CDR3 is 14 residues long. J gave up 6 bases and V 5 bases, and 7 bases lay outside the gene matches. CDR1 is SNHLY and CDR2 is FYNNEI in the germline V gene. CDR3: CASSSRTGENGYTF. The CDR3 DNA is TGTGCCAGCAGTTCTCGGACAGGGGAGAATGGCTACACCTTC. Full variable domain (remainder filled in from reference TRBV2 and TRBJ1-2): EPEVTQTPSHQVTQMGQEVILRCVPISNHLYFYWYRQILGQKVEFLVSFYNNEISEKSEIFDDQFSVERPDGSNFTLKIRSTKLEDSAMYFCASSSRTGENGYTFGSGTRLTVV.

This clone was seen only a few times. This chain links TRBV6-5 with TRBJ2-7; 7 bases fit TRBD1. CDR1 is MNHEY, CDR2 SVGAGI, per germline. The CDR3 covers 14 residues. Germline trimming cut 7 bases from V and 3 bases from J; bases unmatched to any gene: 9. The CDR3, as DNA: TGTGCCAGCAACCCAGGACAGGAAAACTACGAGCAGTACGTC. Amino acids: CASNPGQENYEQYV.

The V gene is TRBV3-1 (or the pseudogene TRBV3-2), the J gene TRBJ1-1; possible D gene TRBD1, 6 bases. This CDR3 contains 16 residues. V was trimmed by 0 bases and J by 5 bases, leaving 16 bases between them. Germline CDR1 is LGHDT and CDR2 is YNNKEL (reference sequence). CDR3 sequence (DNA): TGTGCCAGCAGCCAAGATGGGGGCAGAAGGGGAACTGAAGCTTTCTTT. Translating gives CASSQDGGRRGTEAFF.

The gene calls are TRBV15 and TRBJ2-2, with 7 bases fitting TRBD1. Germline assignment: CDR1 LNHNV and CDR2 YYDKDF (reference sequence). V lost 4 bases, J lost 10 bases, and 6 bases stayed unmatched. There are 13 residues in the CDR3. CDR3 nucleotide sequence: TGTGCCACCAGCACATACAGGGGACAGGAGCTGTTTTTT. The encoded protein is CATSTYRGQELFF. Full variable domain (outside the CDR3, taken from reference TRBV15 and TRBJ2-2): DAMVIQNPRYQVTQFGKPVTLSCSQTLNHNVMYWYQQKSSQAPKLLFHYYDKDFNNEADTPDNFQSRRPNTSFCFLDIRSPGLGDTAMYLCATSTYRGQELFFGEGSRLTVL.

In nucleotides, the CDR3 is TGTGCCAGCACCGTGGAGGGCCGGGAGACCCAGTACTTC. Encoded protein: CASTVEGRETQYF. The chain recombines TRBV12-3 or TRBV12-4 with TRBJ2-5; a possible D gene is TRBD2 (6 bases). The CDR3 length is 13 residues. Trimming pared 7 bases from V and 5 bases from J, leaving 14 bases between.

The CDR3 loop reads CASTGTGNSYNEQFF. The CDR3 coding sequence is TGTGCCAGCACCGGGACAGGGAACTCCTACAATGAGCAGTTCTTC. The chain has TRBV6-5 and TRBJ2-1; the match to TRBD1 covers 9 bases. CDR3 length: 15 residues. Trimming took 7 bases from V and 0 from J; bases not matched to a gene: 4. Per the germline V gene, CDR1 is MNHEY and CDR2 is SVGAGI.

This chain connects TRBV29-1 to TRBJ1-3; 7 nucleotides agree with TRBD1. Trimming cost V 8 bases and J 2 bases; bases outside gene matches: 6. CDR3 length: 13 residues. Germline V gene lookup returns CDR1 SQVTM and CDR2 ANQGSEA. DNA for the CDR3: TGCAGCACCCTGACAGGGACTGGAAACACCATATATTTT. Amino acid sequence: CSTLTGTGNTIYF.

The J gene is TRBJ2-2, the V gene TRBV6-6, with TRBD1 matching over 10 bases. Germline lookup yields CDR1 MNHNY and CDR2 SVGAGI (reference sequence). The V and J ends lost 6 bases and 6 bases, in that order; junction bases with no gene match: 7. This CDR3 is built from 15 residues. Written as DNA, the CDR3 is TGTGCCAGCAGCCTCGGACAGGGGGGACCCGGGGAGCTGTTTTTT. Translation: CASSLGQGGPGELFF.

The genes are TRBV11-3 and TRBJ2-3; tentatively, D is TRBD1 (6 bases). The CDR3 loop spans 15 amino acids. In germline, CDR1 is SGHNT, CDR2 YENEEA. V was pared by 4 bases and J by 6 bases, with 17 bases between. CDR3 residues: CASSSHRDPQDTQYF. DNA of the CDR3: TGTGCCAGCAGCTCCCACAGGGATCCACAGGATACGCAGTATTTT.

This clone was detected a few times. J is TRBJ2-2 and V is TRBV10-1; the match to TRBD1 covers 7 bases. The length of the CDR3 is 13 residues. Germline V lookup: CDR1 WNHNN, CDR2 SYGVQD (reference sequence). Trimming removed 7 bases from V and 6 bases from J; junction bases left unmatched: 5. The CDR3 here is CASKAGGSGELFF. The CDR3 DNA is TGCGCCAGCAAGGCAGGGGGTTCCGGGGAGCTGTTTTTT.

J is TRBJ2-3 and V is TRBV6-1; 10 bases agree with TRBD1. Germline loops: CDR1 MNHNS, CDR2 SASEGT. The CDR3 is 15 residues long. The J segment lost 4 bases and the V segment lost 3 bases, leaving 4 bases of the junction unmatched. The CDR3 loop reads CASSEGTGVPDTQYF. CDR3 bases: TGTGCCAGCAGTGAGGGGACAGGGGTTCCAGATACGCAGTATTTT.

This chain connects TRBV2 to TRBJ2-5, with TRBD2 matching 14 bases. The germline gives CDR1 SNHLY, CDR2 FYNNEI. The CDR3 sequence is 16 residues long. The J segment lost 5 bases and the V segment lost 10 bases, leaving 12 bases of the junction unmatched. CDR3 residues: CATGLAGGISPETQYF. CDR3 coding DNA: TGTGCCACCGGACTAGCGGGGGGAATTTCCCCGGAGACCCAGTACTTC.

The chain couples TRBV28 to TRBJ1-1, with D perhaps TRBD1 (6 bases). The CDR3 has 15 residues. Trimming left V 7 bases short and J 6 bases short, with 21 bases between. Germline V gives CDR1 MDHEN, CDR2 SYDVKM. The CDR3 nucleotides are TGTGCCAGCATTTCCCCCACAGGGTTTTGGTCTGAAGCTTTCTTT. Translated: CASISPTGFWSEAFF.

The chain carries TRBV18 and TRBJ2-1, with D possibly TRBD2 on 6 matching bases. CDR1 and CDR2 (germline): KGHSH, LQKENI. The germline V and J ends were trimmed by 4 bases and 9 bases, with 16 bases remaining between them. The CDR3 spans 14 residues. As DNA, the CDR3 is TGTGCCAGCTCACACCGGGAGAGGGAAGGTGAGCAGTTCTTC. Translation: CASSHREREGEQFF.

The CDR3 DNA follows: TGTGCCAGCAGCTCCCCGGGGGAGGGGGTCGCTGAGCAGTTCTTC. Protein sequence: CASSSPGEGVAEQFF. The chain recombines TRBV5-4 with TRBJ2-1; a weak D match, TRBD2 (7 bases). CDR1 and CDR2 (germline): SGHNT, YYREEE (reference sequence). The V end lost 3 bases, the J end lost 9 bases, and 19 bases lay between the germline ends. The CDR3 runs to 15 residues. The full variable domain, rest sourced from reference TRBV5-4 and TRBJ2-1, is ETGVTQSPTHLIKTRGQQVTLRCSSQSGHNTVSWYQQALGQGPQFIFQYYREEENGRGNFPPRFSGLQFPNYSSELNVNALELDDSALYLCASSSPGEGVAEQFFGPGTRLTVL.

This clone came up a few times. The chain recombines TRBV10-1 with TRBJ2-1, with D unresolved. Trimming cost V 3 bases and J 4 bases, with 7 bases left between them. The CDR3 spans 13 residues. Germline lookup yields CDR1 WNHNN and CDR2 SYGVQD (reference sequence). The CDR3 sequence: CASSDPGYNEQFF. In nucleotides, the CDR3 is TGCGCCAGCAGTGATCCCGGGTACAATGAGCAGTTCTTC.

The genes are TRBV28 and TRBJ1-5; TRBD1 might be the D (5 bases). V was clipped by 3 bases and J by 4 bases, with 10 bases between them. The CDR3 length is 14 residues. Germline loops: CDR1 MDHEN, CDR2 SYDVKM. CDR3 in amino acids: CASSFPGTNQPQHF. CDR3 sequence (DNA): TGTGCCAGCAGTTTCCCGGGGACTAATCAGCCCCAGCATTTT.

The sample holds a few counts of this clone. The J gene is TRBJ2-2, the V gene TRBV14, with D possibly TRBD2 on 6 matching bases. The V end lost 4 bases, the J end lost 4 bases, and 25 bases lay between the germline ends. The CDR3 is 19 amino acids. Germline values: CDR1 SGHDN, CDR2 FVKESK. The CDR3 sequence: CASSRRGPRTAGGTGELFF. The CDR3 nucleotides are TGTGCCAGCAGCCGGCGCGGGCCGAGAACCGCCGGGGGCACCGGGGAGCTGTTTTTT.

J is TRBJ1-5 and V is TRBV3-1 (or the pseudogene TRBV3-2); 7 bases fit TRBD1. The CDR3 is 15 residues long. After removal of 6 bases from V and 6 bases from J, the junction contained 11 bases not matched to a gene. The germline CDR1 and CDR2 sequences are LGHDT and YNNKEL (reference sequence). The CDR3 region is CASSAQTGITQPQHF. The CDR3 DNA sequence: TGTGCCAGCAGTGCACAGACAGGGATTACTCAGCCCCAGCATTTT.

The rearrangement links TRBV21-1 to TRBJ2-7; the D call TRBD2 from the table was never checked on the DNA. TRBV21-1 is marked as a pseudogene. The CDR3 is 12 amino acids. CDR3 sequence: CASGGSFYEQYV. DNA for the CDR3: TGTGCCAGCGGAGGGTCTTTCTACGAGCAGTACGTC.

The table lists this clone with many counts. The J gene is TRBJ1-1, the V gene TRBV25-1, with D perhaps TRBD1 (5 bases). CDR1 is MGHDK, CDR2 SYGVNS, per germline. The ends were cut back, 0 bases at V and 7 bases at J, with 12 bases in the middle. This CDR3 contains 14 residues. Written as DNA, the CDR3 is TGTGCCAGCAGTGAATACACTATGGGGGGTGAAGCTTTCTTT. Translating gives CASSEYTMGGEAFF.

The V call is TRBV5-5, the J call TRBJ2-3, with 7 bases identical to TRBD1. The germline gives CDR1 SGHKS, CDR2 YYEKEE (reference sequence). The CDR3 is made up of 15 amino acids. With V trimmed by 4 bases and J by 1 base, 6 bases remained unmatched. The CDR3 loop reads CASSRGGFGTDTQYF. The CDR3 coding sequence is TGTGCCAGCAGCCGAGGGGGCTTTGGCACAGATACGCAGTATTTT.

This clone has just one count. The chain joins TRBV15 to TRBJ2-3; weak D call: TRBD2 (6 bases). Trimming pared 3 bases from V and 4 bases from J, leaving 20 bases between. Germline CDR1 is LNHNV and CDR2 is YYDKDF (reference sequence). The CDR3 is 17 residues long. The CDR3 DNA reads as TGTGCCACCAGCAGTGGGGAGGAGAATGGCAGGGCAGATACGCAGTATTTT. Its translation: CATSSGEENGRADTQYF.

V usage is TRBV10-3 and J usage is TRBJ1-5, with D possibly TRBD1 on 5 matching bases. CDR3 length equals 15 residues. Trimming stripped 0 bases from V and 7 bases from J, with 13 bases between. In germline, CDR1 is ENHRY, CDR2 SYGVKD. CDR3 sequence (DNA): TGTGCCATCAGTGAGTCGCCGGAGGGGACCCAGCCCCAGCATTTT. This encodes CAISESPEGTQPQHF.

This clone was seen a handful of times. This rearrangement joins TRBV6-2 or TRBV6-3 to TRBJ2-7; TRBD1 matches at 8 bases. Trimming at V came to 5 bases and at J to 0 bases, leaving 9 bases not matched to a gene. Germline V lookup: CDR1 MNHEY, CDR2 SVGEGT. This CDR3 contains 16 residues. The CDR3 spells CASSLMPGQGSYEQYV. The CDR3 bases are TGTGCCAGCAGTCTGATGCCCGGACAGGGCTCCTACGAGCAGTACGTC.

This chain connects TRBV29-1 to TRBJ2-3, with 12 positions matching TRBD2. Germline CDR1 SQVTM, CDR2 ANQGSEA. Unmatched junction bases numbered 4, after V lost 7 bases and J lost 2 bases. The CDR3 spans 14 residues. The DNA of the CDR3 is TGCAGCGCTTCTAGCGGGAGGGACACAGATACGCAGTATTTT. Its translation is CSASSGRDTDTQYF.